These 29 T cell receptor beta chains were all obtained from the same sample, sequenced in a study of graft-versus-host responses after intestinal transplantation. The method was immunoSEQ multiplex PCR; TCRdb's version includes in-frame clones alone and lacks a portion of them. The sample lists roughly 97,000 clones; roughly 84% were seen once. The antigens these receptors bind are not known. The sample in question was unstimulated CD4+ T cells sorted from spleen or lymph node cells, obtained before intestinal transplant. Receptors were obtained from a human donor who received an intestinal transplant.

This clone appeared once. The genes are TRBV7-6 and TRBJ2-3; D is ambiguous. Germline CDR1 reads SGHVS; CDR2 reads FNYEAQ. There are 12 residues in the CDR3. The V end was cut by 5 bases, the J end by 9 bases, with 12 bases between. This chain's CDR3 is CASSLEAATQYF. The CDR3 coding sequence is TGTGCCAGCAGCCTCGAGGCAGCCACGCAGTATTTT.

This chain joins TRBV6-5 and TRBJ2-1, with a weak D call TRBD2 (5 bases). The V end was cut by 3 bases, the J end by 4 bases, with 16 bases between. This CDR3 comprises 16 residues. CDR1 is MNHEY and CDR2 is SVGAGI in the germline V gene. The CDR3: CASSYGPGGRYNEQFF. The CDR3 coding sequence is TGTGCCAGCAGTTATGGGCCCGGCGGGCGGTACAATGAGCAGTTCTTC.

The V and J genes are TRBV9 and TRBJ2-3, with TRBD1 identical over 8 bases. Per the germline V gene, CDR1 is SGDLS and CDR2 is YYNGEE. With 4 bases clipped from V and 4 bases from J, the junction kept 2 bases outside the gene matches. This CDR3 is built from 13 residues. CDR3 loop: CASSTQGADTQYF. Here the CDR3 DNA reads TGTGCCAGCAGCACACAGGGGGCAGATACGCAGTATTTT.

The chain recombines TRBV4-1 with TRBJ2-2; the match to TRBD1 covers 9 bases. The CDR3 runs 17 residues. V shed 1 base, J shed 6 bases, and the junction held 9 bases outside the gene matches. Germline V gene data show CDR1 as MGHRA and CDR2 as YSYEKL. CDR3 DNA: TGCGCCAGCAGCCAAGTCCCCGGGACAGGGAGGTCCGGGGAGCTGTTTTTT. It specifies CASSQVPGTGRSGELFF.

The chain joins TRBV6-5 to TRBJ1-2; tentative D call: TRBD1 (6 bases). V gave up 2 bases and J gave up 2 bases, with 12 bases separating them. The CDR3 is 15 residues long. The germline CDR1 and CDR2 sequences are MNHEY and SVGAGI. Here the CDR3 DNA reads TGTGCCAGCAGTTACCAGACAGGTCCCAACTATGGCTACACCTTC. Its protein product is CASSYQTGPNYGYTF.

The chain carries TRBV5-1 and TRBJ2-7; possibly TRBD1 or TRBD2 for D (5 bases each). Per germline, CDR1 SGHRS and CDR2 YFSETQ. V lost 2 bases and J lost 0, with 15 bases in between. The CDR3 covers 16 residues. CDR3 DNA: TGCGCCAGCAGCTTCTCCGGCCGGGGACGCTCCTACGAGCAGTACTTC. It codes for CASSFSGRGRSYEQYF.

J is TRBJ1-2 and V is TRBV10-3, with 7 bases that match TRBD1. The CDR3 length is 15 residues. Looked up from germline, CDR1 is ENHRY and CDR2 is SYGVKD. J lost 0 bases, V lost 11 bases, and 12 bases had no gene match. As DNA, the CDR3 is TGTGCCGCATCAAGCAGGGGGGCAACTAACTATGGCTACACCTTC. It is translated as CAASSRGATNYGYTF.

The sample holds a few counts of this clone. This sequence joins TRBV10-1 and TRBJ1-1; D is unclear. The CDR3 totals 13 residues. Germline lookup yields CDR1 WNHNN and CDR2 SYGVQD (reference sequence). Between the trimmed V and J ends, which lost 3 bases and 1 base, there was a span of 6 bases. In nucleotides, the CDR3 is TGCGCCAGCAGTGACTCGTCGAACACTGAAGCTTTCTTT. Translation gives CASSDSSNTEAFF.

The chain carries TRBV5-1 and TRBJ2-3; 8 positions match TRBD2. Germline assignment: CDR1 SGHRS and CDR2 YFSETQ. CDR3 length equals 16 residues. The junction had 7 bases not matched to a gene; V was cut back by 2 bases and J by 2 bases. CDR3 residues: CASSLWSSGVTDTQYF. DNA of the CDR3: TGCGCCAGCAGCTTATGGAGTAGCGGGGTCACAGATACGCAGTATTTT.

V and J are TRBV5-6 and TRBJ2-1; D is undetermined. Germline V gene lookup returns CDR1 SGHDT and CDR2 YYEEEE. The CDR3 spans 14 residues. V dropped 4 bases and J dropped 5 bases, with 13 bases sitting between them. Here the CDR3 reads CASSAGGRNNEQFF. CDR3 sequence (DNA): TGTGCCAGCAGCGCCGGCGGCAGAAACAATGAGCAGTTCTTC.

Only a few counts were recorded for this clone. The chain combines TRBV5-6 with TRBJ1-5; D gene uncertain. CDR1 and CDR2 from the germline V gene are SGHDT and YYEEEE. Trimming removed 1 base from V and 7 bases from J, with 9 bases in between. This CDR3 is built from 13 residues. This CDR3 reads CASSLTGHQPQHF. CDR3 DNA: TGTGCCAGCAGCTTGACTGGGCACCAGCCCCAGCATTTT.

The chain couples TRBV7-3 to TRBJ1-1; no reliable D call. The CDR3 loop spans 14 amino acids. Germline V gene data show CDR1 as SGHTA and CDR2 as FQGTGA. Trimming cost V 3 bases and J 3 bases, with 11 bases left between them. The CDR3 reads CASSFRETDTEAFF. Written as DNA, the CDR3 is TGTGCCAGCAGCTTTAGGGAAACGGACACTGAAGCTTTCTTT.

V is TRBV6-5 and J is TRBJ1-5; D might be TRBD1 (6 bases). This CDR3 is 14 amino acids long. Trimming left V 6 bases short and J 2 bases short, with 11 bases between. CDR1 is MNHEY and CDR2 is SVGAGI in the germline V gene. The CDR3 coding sequence is TGTGCCAGCAGGACAAGGGGGGGCAATCAGCCCCAGCATTTT. It yields the protein CASRTRGGNQPQHF.

This chain uses TRBV12-5 with TRBJ2-5; 11 nucleotides line up with TRBD1. The CDR3 has 16 amino acids. CDR1 is LGHNT, CDR2 FRNRAP, per germline. The V segment lost 1 base and the J segment 1 base; nucleotides outside the gene matches: 2. The CDR3 protein is CASGLGGTGGQETQYF. Here the CDR3 DNA reads TGTGCTAGTGGTTTGGGAGGGACAGGGGGCCAAGAGACCCAGTACTTC.

V gene TRBV7-9 combines with J gene TRBJ1-4; no firm D call. Germline-derived CDR1 and CDR2 are SEHNR and FQNEAQ (reference sequence). The CDR3 contains 15 residues. Trimming shortened V by 2 bases and J by 10 bases, and 17 bases separated the two germline ends. As DNA, the CDR3 is TGTGCCAGCAGCTTAAGTAGTCGCCCAACTGGAAAACTGTTTTTT. Protein: CASSLSSRPTGKLFF.

The rearrangement uses TRBV18 and TRBJ2-6, with no clear D. Trimming took off 1 base at V and 0 bases at J, with 7 bases between the two ends. The CDR3 has 16 residues. Germline-derived CDR1 and CDR2 are KGHSH and LQKENI. DNA of the CDR3: TGTGCCAGCTCACCACAATCCGGCTCTGGGGCCAACGTCCTGACTTTC. The encoded protein is CASSPQSGSGANVLTF.

The chain links TRBV11-1 to TRBJ1-2, with 12 bases aligning to TRBD1. In germline, CDR1 is SGHAT, CDR2 FQDESV (reference sequence). The V segment lost 6 bases and the J segment 5 bases; nucleotides outside the gene matches: 7. This CDR3 region has 15 residues. CDR3 in amino acids: CASRPGTGGSYGYTF. For the CDR3, the DNA is TGTGCCAGCAGACCCGGGACAGGGGGCTCATATGGCTACACCTTC.

Only one count was recorded for this clone. The CDR3 reads CAIRLRTDTDTQYF. CDR3 sequence (DNA): TGTGCCATCAGGCTTAGAACAGACACAGATACGCAGTATTTT. This chain links TRBV10-3 with TRBJ2-3; no clear D. Germline V CDR1 and CDR2: ENHRY, SYGVKD. The CDR3 is made up of 14 amino acids. V was clipped by 6 bases and J by 2 bases, with 12 bases between them.

V usage is TRBV5-6 and J usage is TRBJ1-1; the D is unclear. The CDR3 length is 14 residues. V lost 4 bases to trimming and J lost 0 bases, with 10 bases between them. Germline V lookup: CDR1 SGHDT, CDR2 YYEEEE. Here the CDR3 DNA reads TGTGCCAGCAGCCTAACAGCTGTGAACACTGAAGCTTTCTTT. This encodes CASSLTAVNTEAFF.

The CDR3 sequence is CASGLADSGSPLHF. The CDR3 region has the DNA TGTGCTAGTGGTTTGGCTGACTCCGGTTCACCCCTCCACTTT. The chain carries TRBV12-5 and TRBJ1-6; D not resolved. The CDR3 contains 14 residues. Trimming took 1 base from V and 9 from J, leaving 10 bases between them. Per the germline V gene, CDR1 is LGHNT and CDR2 is FRNRAP.

J is TRBJ1-2 and V is TRBV5-5; D unresolved. CDR1 is SGHKS, CDR2 YYEKEE, per germline (reference sequence). Trimming took off 0 bases at V and 2 bases at J, with 5 bases between the two ends. The CDR3 length is 13 residues. CDR3 sequence: CASSLGVNYGYTF. CDR3 sequence (DNA): TGTGCCAGCAGCTTGGGGGTAAACTATGGCTACACCTTC.

The V and J genes are TRBV10-1 and TRBJ1-1, with D uncertain. The CDR3 has 12 amino acids. Trimming removed 2 bases at V and 5 bases at J, with 6 bases between. Per germline, CDR1 WNHNN and CDR2 SYGVQD (reference sequence). CDR3 nucleotides: TGCGCCAGCAGTGAGCGGGGTACTGAAGCTTTCTTT. Residues: CASSERGTEAFF.

The J gene is TRBJ2-3, the V gene TRBV7-9; D may be TRBD2 (7 bases). This CDR3 has 14 residues. CDR1 SEHNR and CDR2 FQNEAQ come from the germline V gene (reference sequence). V gave up 6 bases and J gave up 2 bases, with 12 bases separating them. In DNA form, the CDR3 reads TGTGCCAGCAGTCTGGGGGGGGCCACAGATACGCAGTATTTT. It codes for CASSLGGATDTQYF.

This clone was detected only once. This chain links TRBV27 with TRBJ2-7, with 7 nucleotides matching TRBD1. The V gene end was trimmed by 2 bases and the J gene end by 2 bases; junction bases not matched to a gene: 12. The germline gives CDR1 MNHEY, CDR2 SMNVEV (reference sequence). CDR3 length equals 17 residues. CDR3 amino acids: CASSLEGQYPSAYEQYF. For the CDR3, the DNA is TGTGCCAGCAGTTTAGAGGGACAGTACCCATCTGCCTACGAGCAGTACTTC.

V is TRBV30 and J is TRBJ2-7; 8 bases align to TRBD2. V gave up 3 bases and J gave up 2 bases; unmatched junction bases: 0. CDR1 and CDR2 from the germline V gene are GTSNPN and SVGIG (reference sequence). The CDR3 length is 12 residues. CDR3 residues: CAWRTSAYEQYF. CDR3 nucleotide sequence: TGTGCCTGGAGGACTAGCGCCTACGAGCAGTACTTC.

The chain combines TRBV5-4 with TRBJ1-3; D ambiguous. The V end lost 0 bases, the J end lost 3 bases, and 7 bases lay between the germline ends. CDR3 length: 14 residues. Per the germline V gene, CDR1 is SGHNT and CDR2 is YYREEE (reference sequence). The CDR3: CASSLGGVGNTIYF. As DNA, the CDR3 is TGTGCCAGCAGCTTGGGCGGGGTTGGAAACACCATATATTTT.

The V gene is TRBV7-2, the J gene TRBJ2-1; TRBD2 aligns across 10 bases. The CDR3 is 16 residues long. The germline CDR1 and CDR2 sequences are SGHTA and FQGNSA. Trimming cost V 5 bases and J 7 bases; bases outside gene matches: 11. CDR3 in amino acids: CASSDLSGGARNEQFF. The CDR3 bases are TGTGCCAGCAGCGACCTAAGCGGGGGGGCCCGGAATGAGCAGTTCTTC. Full variable domain (missing parts from reference TRBV7-2 and TRBJ2-1): GAGVSQSPSNKVTEKGKDVELRCDPISGHTALYWYRQSLGQGLEFLIYFQGNSAPDKSGLPSDRFSAERTGGSVSTLTIQRTQQEDSAVYLCASSDLSGGARNEQFFGPGTRLTVL.

Note on this clone: The same CDR3 can be traced to other DNA sequences in this sample. The chain combines TRBV12-5 with TRBJ1-2; D perhaps matches TRBD1 (5 bases). The germline CDR1 and CDR2 sequences are LGHNT and FRNRAP. Trimming pared 4 bases from V and 7 bases from J, leaving 13 bases between. This CDR3 is 13 amino acids long. CDR3 in amino acids: CASGSRTGGGYTF. The CDR3 DNA sequence: TGTGCTAGTGGTTCCAGGACTGGGGGTGGCTACACCTTC.

The rearrangement joins TRBV19 to TRBJ2-2, with D uncertain. Germline assignment: CDR1 LNHDA and CDR2 SQIVND (reference sequence). The CDR3 totals 11 residues. Trimming removed 5 bases from V and 4 bases from J, with 2 bases in between. This chain's CDR3 is CASSFTGELFF. DNA of the CDR3: TGTGCCAGTAGTTTCACCGGGGAGCTGTTTTTT.